The rows below give T cell receptor beta chains drawn from one sample of a study of T cells in Graves' hyperthyroidism and ophthalmopathy. TCRdb reprocessed the multiplex PCR reads with MiXCR, giving one entry per CDR3 protein. The sample has some 600,000 distinct CDR3 sequences, just over 45% seen once; the top ten hold about 7.8%. The material sequenced was peripheral blood or thyroid tissue (not recorded which). The receptor set was obtained from a woman aged 18 to 35 with Graves' hyperthyroidism. CDR3s include the opening cysteine and the closing phenylalanine or tryptophan. Each record gives: V gene, clone size, D gene, J gene, CDR3 DNA, CDR3 protein. D genes are given only for firm matches. Clone size, where shown, is once, few, many, or a class for clones that have expanded.

>TRBV25-1|few|NA|TRBJ1-2
TGTGCCAGCAGTGAATGGGGCGGGCAGACCTATGGCTACACCTTC
CASSEWGGQTYGYTF
>TRBV19|NA|TRBD1|TRBJ1-2
TGTGCCAGTCGACTAACAGGGGGGGCCGGCTACACCTTC
CASRLTGGAGYTF
>TRBV12-3/TRBV12-4|many|NA|TRBJ2-7
TGTGCCAGCAGTTTTGCCCGGGGCGAGCAGTACTTC
CASSFARGEQYF
>TRBV6-1|many|NA|TRBJ2-5
TGTGCCAGCAGATTTCAGGGCGGGGAGACCCAGTACTTC
CASRFQGGETQYF
>TRBV7-3|NA|NA|TRBJ2-5
TGTGCCAGCAGCTTAGGGGTGGTGGGGCAAGAGACCCAGTACTTC
CASSLGVVGQETQYF
>TRBV29-1|NA|TRBD1|TRBJ2-5
TGCAGCGTCACGTCCCGGGACAGTGTATTCGGCAATCAGCCCCAGTACTTC
CSVTSRDSVFGNQPQYF
>TRBV19|NA|NA|TRBJ2-7
TGTGCCAGTAGTATGGACGGGGGCTACGAGCAGTACTTC
CASSMDGGYEQYF
>TRBV19|once|NA|TRBJ1-1
TGTGCCTGTAGTCCTCACAGGGATTGGAACACTGAAGCTTTCTTT
CACSPHRDWNTEAFF
>TRBV6-6|many|NA|TRBJ2-5
TGTGCCAGCAGTTACTCGGGGTTCTGGGAGACCCAGTACTTC
CASSYSGFWETQYF
>TRBV25-1|many|NA|TRBJ1-2
TGTGCCAGCAGTGACCTAGACACCTATGGCTACACCTTC
CASSDLDTYGYTF
>TRBV12-3/TRBV12-4|few|TRBD2|TRBJ2-7
TGTGCCAGCAGTTTTGAGCTAGCGGGCTCCTACGAGCAGTACTTC
CASSFELAGSYEQYF
>TRBV7-9|NA|NA|TRBJ1-2
TGTGCCAGCAGCCCGGACAGACCTGCTAACTATGGCTACACCTTC
CASSPDRPANYGYTF
>TRBV2|many|NA|TRBJ2-6
TGTGCCAGCAGTGAATTCAGGTCCGGGGCCAACGTCCTGACTTTC
CASSEFRSGANVLTF
>TRBV19|NA|NA|TRBJ1-2
TGTGCCAGTAGTATCGCCCGCGTTCTGGCCCACCGCACCCGGGATGGCTACACCTTC
CASSIARVLAHRTRDGYTF
>TRBV10-3|NA|NA|TRBJ1-2
TGTGCCTGGAAAATGCCTCCGGACTATGGCTACACCTTC
CAWKMPPDYGYTF
>TRBV2|many|NA|TRBJ1-1
TGTGCCAGCAGTCCCCGAAACAGGGCTAACACTGAAGCTTTCTTT
CASSPRNRANTEAFF
>TRBV11-2|NA|NA|TRBJ2-7
TGTGCCAGCAGCTTAGGGAGCGGGCTCACCTACGAGCAGTACTTC
CASSLGSGLTYEQYF
>TRBV15|NA|TRBD1|TRBJ1-4
TGTGCCACCAGCAGTTACCCGGGACAGACCGAAAAACTGTTTTTT
CATSSYPGQTEKLFF
>TRBV6-5|NA|NA|TRBJ2-2
TGTGCCAGCAGTTACTCGTCTAACACCGGGGAGCTGTTTTTT
CASSYSSNTGELFF
>TRBV2|NA|NA|TRBJ1-5
TGCGCCAGCAGCCCGACGTGGAGCAATCAGCCCCAGCATTTT
CASSPTWSNQPQHF
>TRBV9|NA|NA|TRBJ2-7
TGTGCCAGCAGCGTAGGTGTGGCTAGCCGGTCCTACGAGCAGTACTTC
CASSVGVASRSYEQYF
>TRBV24-1|many|NA|TRBJ1-1
TGTGCCACCAGGGGGGTGAACACTGAAGCTTTCTTT
CATRGVNTEAFF